The present T cell receptor (beta chain) was sequenced within a study of blood T cell repertoires in COVID-19. Study context: Some COVID-19 samples were acute and others convalescent; all came from the United States, Italy and Spain.

Original analysis: Counts of nucleated cells, estimated from reference gene primer amplification, were obtained. Data came from immunoSEQ multiplex PCR; TCRdb stores just in-frame clones and leaves some out. V, J and clone size reflect that table, while D and trimming were determined from the DNA. The sample comprises over 100,000 clones, just under 85% of which are singletons, and approximately 3.3% rests with the top ten. Germline CDR1 is ENHRY and CDR2 is SYGVKD. The CDR3 length is 14 residues. Trimming removed 11 bases from V and 0 bases from J, with 16 bases in between. This rearrangement joins TRBV10-3 to TRBJ1-1; D is ambiguous. Specimen: peripheral blood. The sequence was collected from an elderly woman with active or convalescent COVID-19. The CDR3 coding sequence is TGTGCCGTACGGCCGGCGGGCATGAACACTGAAGCTTTCTTT. Its translation: CAVRPAGMNTEAFF.